Described below is a single T cell receptor (beta chain) sequence and its context. No antigen is known for it. Within one base of it there is no much larger clone, and no base qualities were kept. Using the deep immunoSEQ assay, TCR CDR3 regions were amplified from genomic DNA by multiplex PCR. For each cell subset, the extracted genomic DNA was distributed evenly across all wells of several immunoSEQ 96-well plates, and each plate served as one replicate. For sorted subsets, roughly 190 ng of genomic DNA, equivalent to 25,000 to 35,000 T cell genomes, went into each replicate PCR. The purified libraries were quantified using a Qubit 3.0 fluorometer, sized with a Bioanalyzer 2100, and then quantified again using the KAPA Library Quantification kit. Every immunoSEQ 96-well plate was sequenced on a dedicated single-read 150-cycle Illumina NextSeq 550 flow cell. The authors' pipeline ran thus. Because the immunoSEQ output held only junctional sequences and lacked quality scores, the filtering could not match the filtering applied to full-length reads. To assign V/J genes and CDR3, sequences were annotated using PyIR, a Python wrapper for IgBLAST v1.9, with IMGT germline references. Reads with weak V/J assignments (E-value above 1e-6), missing CDR3, stop codons, out-of-frame junctions, or ambiguous translated residues were removed. A V3J clonotype was defined by an identical inferred V gene, J gene, and CDR3 amino acid sequence. The percentage overlap between two repertoires was calculated by dividing the number of shared unique clonotypes by the size of the smaller repertoire. RTK rarefaction, the Chao1 estimator, and Recon v2.1 estimates of unobserved clonotypes were used to assess repertoire richness. Generation probabilities for all TCRbeta clonotypes obtained by the gDNA method from a few donors were computed using OLGA. Held by TCRdb, this immuneACCESS table contains in-frame sequences only and omits some clones. Under half of the omission traces to an unresolved V gene where checked; the cause of the rest is unknown. The D gene and trimming were derived from the DNA, and the V and J assignments and clone size from that table. Recorded for this sample are about a million clones; 75% of them occurred a single time. The biggest ten clones account for roughly 1.5% of the sample.

Relative to germline, V is missing 6 bases and J is missing 5 bases, with 15 bases of the junction outside any gene match. Inclusive of the bounding cysteine and phenylalanine, the CDR3 is 17 residues long. Only CDR3 DNA is held: 51 bases, read in frame from base 1. CDR1 and CDR2, looked up from the germline V gene, are SNHLY and FYNNEI. This sample is part of a study of shared clonotypes between healthy human individuals (dated by TCRdb to 2018 to 2020). Notes on the research overall: The cohort comprised two women and a few men aged 18 to 49 years. For each donor, three plates each were used for CD4 naive and CD4 memory, two plates were used for CD8 naive, and one plate was used for CD8 memory. To estimate repertoire size and how much clonotype sharing occurs between individuals, the study deeply sequenced the blood TCR repertoires of five healthy adults. To increase sequencing depth and limit assay-specific biases, different laboratories used diverse techniques to prepare libraries and sequence TCR repertoires. Per donor, leukapheresis produced somewhere between about 0.9 and 9.5 billion PBMCs. Paper-wide results and their limitations: The small number of donors limited the genetic and exposure-history diversity represented. Sampling was limited to blood, and TCR repertoires in tissue likely differ from TCR repertoires in blood. Naive subsets generally had larger estimated clonotype richness than memory subsets did. Pairwise subsampling indicated that sequencing depth was expected to affect the degree of clonotype sharing among donors. Roughly 5.2% of naive CD4, 3.5% of naive CD8, around 2.3% of memory CD4, and about 0.4% of memory CD8 clonotypes were shared across several donors. Incomplete sequencing was indicated by rarefaction of sorted-subset datasets, despite the large sequencing depth. Compared with non-shared clonotypes, clonotypes shared by all four sorted-subset donors had higher generation probabilities.

The donors were healthy, HIV-negative adults with no recently reported acute infections or vaccinations. Every donor was a Caucasian adult residing in Nashville, Tennessee, USA. CD4+ T cells were enriched through magnetic negative selection, after which naive cells were positively selected on CD45RA and the remaining negative fraction served as the memory subset. After blood collection by leukapheresis, PBMCs were isolated using Ficoll-Histopaque density gradient centrifugation and then cryopreserved in the vapor phase of liquid nitrogen. Purity and quantity of every magnetically sorted T cell population were checked by analytical flow cytometry. From each sorted fraction, genomic DNA was isolated and quantified by UV absorbance on a Nanodrop 2000c.

Here the chain combines TRBV2 and TRBJ2-5, and 10 junctional nucleotides match TRBD2. This sequence was found in a man aged 18-30 years in good health. Sequenced material: memory CD4+ T cells sorted from blood. The intended sense of this specimen's cell subset or site label: CD45RA-negative fraction. The DNA sequence is as follows: TGTGCCAGCAGGGGGAGAATAGCGGGAGGTGGAGGGGAGACCCAGTACTTC. Its product reads: CASRGRIAGGGGETQYF. The full variable domain, with segments outside the CDR3 supplied by the reference TRBV2 and TRBJ2-5 proteins, appears as EPEVTQTPSHQVTQMGQEVILRCVPISNHLYFYWYRQILGQKVEFLVSFYNNEISEKSEIFDDQFSVERPDGSNFTLKIRSTKLEDSAMYFCASRGRIAGGGGETQYFGPGTRLLVL.